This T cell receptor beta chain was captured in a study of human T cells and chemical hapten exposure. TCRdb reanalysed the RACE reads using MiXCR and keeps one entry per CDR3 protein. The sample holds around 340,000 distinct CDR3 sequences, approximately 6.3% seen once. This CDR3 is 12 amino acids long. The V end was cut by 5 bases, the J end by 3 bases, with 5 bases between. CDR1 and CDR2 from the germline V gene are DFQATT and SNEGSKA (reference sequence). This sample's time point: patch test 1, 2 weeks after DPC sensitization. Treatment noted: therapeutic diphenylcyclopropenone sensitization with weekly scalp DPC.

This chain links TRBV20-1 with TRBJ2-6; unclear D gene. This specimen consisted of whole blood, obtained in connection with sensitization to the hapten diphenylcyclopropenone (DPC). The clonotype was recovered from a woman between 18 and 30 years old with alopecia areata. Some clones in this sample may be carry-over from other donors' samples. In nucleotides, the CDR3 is TGCAGTGCTCAGAATGGGGCCAACGTCCTGACTTTC. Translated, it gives CSAQNGANVLTF.